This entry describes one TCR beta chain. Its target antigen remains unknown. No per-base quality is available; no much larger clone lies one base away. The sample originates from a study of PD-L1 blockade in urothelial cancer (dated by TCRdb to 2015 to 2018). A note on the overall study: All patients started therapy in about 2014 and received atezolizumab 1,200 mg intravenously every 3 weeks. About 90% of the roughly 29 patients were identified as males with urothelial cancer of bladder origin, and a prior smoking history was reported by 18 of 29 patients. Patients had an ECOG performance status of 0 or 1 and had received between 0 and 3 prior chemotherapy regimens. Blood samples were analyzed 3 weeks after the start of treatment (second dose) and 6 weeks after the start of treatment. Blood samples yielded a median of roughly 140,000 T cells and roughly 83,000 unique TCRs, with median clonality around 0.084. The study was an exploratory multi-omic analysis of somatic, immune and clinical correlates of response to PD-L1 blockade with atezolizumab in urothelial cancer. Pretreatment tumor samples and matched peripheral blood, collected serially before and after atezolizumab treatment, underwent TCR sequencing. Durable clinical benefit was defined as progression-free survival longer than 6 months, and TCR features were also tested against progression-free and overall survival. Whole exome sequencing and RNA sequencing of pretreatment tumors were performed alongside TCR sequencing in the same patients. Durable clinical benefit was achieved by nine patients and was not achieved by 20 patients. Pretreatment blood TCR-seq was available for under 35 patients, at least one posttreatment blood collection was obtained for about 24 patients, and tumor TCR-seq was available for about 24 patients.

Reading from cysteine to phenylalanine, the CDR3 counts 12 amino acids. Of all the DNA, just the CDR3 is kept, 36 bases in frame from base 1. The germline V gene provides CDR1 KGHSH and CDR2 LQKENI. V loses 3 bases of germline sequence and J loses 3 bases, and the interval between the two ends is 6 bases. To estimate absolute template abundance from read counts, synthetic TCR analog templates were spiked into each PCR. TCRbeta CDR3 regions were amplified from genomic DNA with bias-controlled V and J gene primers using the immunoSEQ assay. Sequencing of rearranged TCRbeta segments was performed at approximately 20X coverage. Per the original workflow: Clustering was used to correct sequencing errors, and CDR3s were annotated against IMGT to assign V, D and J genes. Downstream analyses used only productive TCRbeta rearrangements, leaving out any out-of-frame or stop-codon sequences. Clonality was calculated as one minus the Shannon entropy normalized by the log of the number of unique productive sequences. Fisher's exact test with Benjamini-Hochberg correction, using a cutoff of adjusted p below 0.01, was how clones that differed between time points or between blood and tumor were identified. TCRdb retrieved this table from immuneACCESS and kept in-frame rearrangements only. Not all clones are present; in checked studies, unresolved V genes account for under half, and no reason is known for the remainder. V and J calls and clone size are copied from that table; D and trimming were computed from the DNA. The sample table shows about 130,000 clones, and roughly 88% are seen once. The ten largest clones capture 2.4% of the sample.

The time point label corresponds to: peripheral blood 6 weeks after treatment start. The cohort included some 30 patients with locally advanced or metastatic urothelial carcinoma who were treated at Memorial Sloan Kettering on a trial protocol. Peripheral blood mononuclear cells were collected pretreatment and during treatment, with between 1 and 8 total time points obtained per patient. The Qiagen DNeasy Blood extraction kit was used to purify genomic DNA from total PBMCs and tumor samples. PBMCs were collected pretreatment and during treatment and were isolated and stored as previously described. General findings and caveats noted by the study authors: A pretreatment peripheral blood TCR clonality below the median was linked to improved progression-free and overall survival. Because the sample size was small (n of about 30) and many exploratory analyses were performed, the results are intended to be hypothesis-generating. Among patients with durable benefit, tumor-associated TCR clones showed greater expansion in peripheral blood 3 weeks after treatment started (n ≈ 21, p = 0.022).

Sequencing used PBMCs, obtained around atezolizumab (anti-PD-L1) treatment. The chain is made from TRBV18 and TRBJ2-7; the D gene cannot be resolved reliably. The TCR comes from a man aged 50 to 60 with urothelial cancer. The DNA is TGTGCCAGCTCACCGACGGGCTACGAGCAGTACTTC. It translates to CASSPTGYEQYF.